This T cell receptor beta chain was documented in a study of T cells in Graves' hyperthyroidism and ophthalmopathy. Overall study context: Any treatment followed the collection of peripheral blood at initial diagnosis.

Ophthalmopathy patients had moderate-to-severe active disease, CAS ≥3, NOSPECS ≥4, and disease duration under 3 months. This clonotype was observed many times. Its antigen is unidentified. Amplification yielded TCR beta CDR3 regions, with RNA transcripts as the source. In the first-round RT-PCR of the TCR CDR3, the HTBI primer set was used. Each CDR3 protein is one row after TCRdb ran MiXCR on the multiplex PCR reads. The table has about 640,000 distinct CDR3 sequences, around 15% seen once. Germline lookup yields CDR1 MNHEY and CDR2 SVGAGI. This CDR3 comprises 14 residues. The V and J ends lost 0 bases and 9 bases respectively, with 12 bases between them. Overall study results and limits: Blood held most thyroid clonotypes expanded above 0.001 frequency.

This TCR was recovered from a woman between 45 and 60 years old with Graves' ophthalmopathy. Input material: blood. The genes are TRBV6-5 and TRBJ2-1; no reliable D call. For the CDR3, the DNA is TGTGCCAGCAGTTACTCGTTTCGTAATCCTGAGCAGTTCTTC. Protein sequence: CASSYSFRNPEQFF.